Listed below are T cell receptor beta chains from one sample, sequenced in a study of identical twins. Each CDR3 protein gets one entry after TCRdb re-called the 5' RACE reads with MiXCR. The table lists hundreds of thousands of distinct CDR3 sequences, around 12% of them singletons. These data were likewise used in another study, on yellow fever vaccine responses in identical twins.

Source material: PBMCs. Source of these receptors: a woman in her late teens or twenties in good health. Each CDR3 is given with its conserved first and last residue. The D gene is left open where the match is weak. Some rows mark clone size as missing; the rest say once, few, many or name a class of expanded clone.

J gene | clone size | V gene | D gene | CDR3 protein | CDR3 DNA
TRBJ2-1 | few | TRBV11-3 | . | CASSLDWMVLVDNEQFF | TGTGCCAGCAGCTTAGATTGGATGGTACTCGTAGACAATGAGCAGTTCTTC
TRBJ2-3 | . | TRBV4-2 | TRBD1 | CASSHEQGRTDTQYF | TGTGCCAGCAGCCACGAACAGGGGCGCACAGATACGCAGTATTTT
TRBJ1-3 | many | TRBV29-1 | . | CSVGGYRNTIYF | TGCAGCGTTGGAGGGTATAGAAACACCATATATTTT
TRBJ2-3 | . | TRBV7-2 | TRBD2 | CASSFYGSGGVTDTQYF | TGTGCCAGCAGCTTTTACGGCAGCGGGGGGGTCACAGATACGCAGTATTTT
TRBJ2-7 | few | TRBV6-2/TRBV6-3 | TRBD2 | CASIEASGSYEQYF | TGTGCCAGCATCGAGGCTAGCGGCTCCTACGAGCAGTACTTC
TRBJ2-1 | few | TRBV20-1 | TRBD2 | CSARDRGGEYNEQFF | TGCAGTGCTAGAGATCGGGGGGGGGAGTACAATGAGCAGTTCTTC
TRBJ2-3 | . | TRBV11-2 | . | CASSAEGQGSTDTQYF | TGTGCCAGCAGCGCGGAGGGGCAGGGGAGCACAGATACGCAGTATTTT
TRBJ2-1 | many | TRBV7-2 | . | CASSLSVEQFF | TGCGCCAGCAGCTTGTCAGTTGAGCAGTTCTTC
TRBJ2-3 | few | TRBV20-1 | TRBD2 | CSARALRGGMDTQYF | TGCAGTGCTAGGGCTTTGCGGGGGGGGATGGATACGCAGTATTTT
TRBJ1-4 | many | TRBV25-1 | . | CASSTQFGTNEKLFF | TGTGCCAGCAGTACCCAATTCGGAACTAATGAAAAACTGTTTTTT